This TCR beta chain was found in a study of PD-L1 blockade in urothelial cancer. The wider study: The researchers analyzed blood 3 weeks (second dose) and 6 weeks after treatment start.

Germline-derived CDR1 and CDR2 are MNHEY and SVGAGI. J was trimmed by 0 bases and V by 6 bases; bases with no gene match: 4. The CDR3 consists of 15 residues. Whole-study results and caveats: Patients with durable benefit had greater blood expansion of tumor-associated TCR clones 3 weeks into treatment.

Sequencing used immunoSEQ multiplex PCR; TCRdb keeps in-frame clones, though not all of them. The sample carries more than 70,000 clones, roughly 91% recorded once. Enrolled patients showed locally advanced or metastatic urothelial carcinoma. Note on this clone: Antigen: not known.

The material sequenced was PBMCs, taken around atezolizumab (anti-PD-L1) treatment. The clonotype was recovered from a man between 60 and 75 years old with urothelial cancer. The V gene is TRBV6-5, the J gene TRBJ1-4; TRBD1 matches 7 bases. The CDR3 sequence is CASSRDRATNEKLFF. CDR3 DNA: TGTGCCAGCAGCCGAGACAGGGCAACTAATGAAAAACTGTTTTTT.